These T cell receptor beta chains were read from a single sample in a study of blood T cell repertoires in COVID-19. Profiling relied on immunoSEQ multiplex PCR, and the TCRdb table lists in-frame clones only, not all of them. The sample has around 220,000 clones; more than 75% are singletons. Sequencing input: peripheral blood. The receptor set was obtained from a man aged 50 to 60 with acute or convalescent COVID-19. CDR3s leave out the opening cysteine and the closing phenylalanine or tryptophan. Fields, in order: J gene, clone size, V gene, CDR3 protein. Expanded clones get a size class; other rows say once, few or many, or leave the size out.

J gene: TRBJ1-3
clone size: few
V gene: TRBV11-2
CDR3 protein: ASSLVQQGADTIY

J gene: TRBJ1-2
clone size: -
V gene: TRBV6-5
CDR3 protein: ASSYDRQAYGYT

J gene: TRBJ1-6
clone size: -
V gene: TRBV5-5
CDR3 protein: ASSLGDTVKPLH

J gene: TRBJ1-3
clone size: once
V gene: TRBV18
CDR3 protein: ASSPRNQYRSSGNTIY

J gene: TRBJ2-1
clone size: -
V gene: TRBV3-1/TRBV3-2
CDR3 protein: ASSPRLAGAPLGQF

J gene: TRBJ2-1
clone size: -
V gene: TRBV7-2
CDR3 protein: ASSRDRHDRYNEQF

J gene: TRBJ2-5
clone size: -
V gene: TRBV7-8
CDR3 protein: ASSADRGEETQY

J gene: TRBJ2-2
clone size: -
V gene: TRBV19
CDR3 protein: ASSIRLSGTGELF

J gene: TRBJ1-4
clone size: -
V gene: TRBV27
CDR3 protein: ASSSGQDEKLF

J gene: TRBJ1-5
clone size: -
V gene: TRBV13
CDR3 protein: ASSLAGGAINQPQH

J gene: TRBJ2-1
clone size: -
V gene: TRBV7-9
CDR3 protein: ASSSSLLAPSYNEQF

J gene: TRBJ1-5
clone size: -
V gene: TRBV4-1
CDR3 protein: ASSQEKAGTGSQPQH

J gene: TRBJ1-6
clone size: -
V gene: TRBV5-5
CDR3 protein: ASSLEGHLFMRNSPLH

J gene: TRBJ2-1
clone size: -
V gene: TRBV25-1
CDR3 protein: ASSEYASGADEQF

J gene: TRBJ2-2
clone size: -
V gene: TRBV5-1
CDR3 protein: ASGIAGAFNTGELF

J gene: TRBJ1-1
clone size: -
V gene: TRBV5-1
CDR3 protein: ASSQQGNEAF

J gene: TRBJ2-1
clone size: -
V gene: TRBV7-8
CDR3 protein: ASSRAGTGGFNEQF

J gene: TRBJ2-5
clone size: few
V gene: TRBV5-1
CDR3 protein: ASSSGSQETQY